Below, 24 T cell receptor beta chains from the same sample are listed, as sequenced in a study of shared T cell receptors in the human thymus. Assay used: immunoSEQ multiplex PCR; TCRdb lists only in-frame clones, some missing. The profile shows hundreds of thousands of clones, more than 70% of them singletons. In addition, the sample was reused for a study of human thymus T cells.

Sequencing was performed on thymocytes. These receptors were obtained from a boy in the first two years of life with a congenital heart defect.

The chain combines TRBV4-3 with TRBJ2-3, with a tentative D call TRBD2 (6 bases). Germline CDR1 LGHNA, CDR2 YSLEER. The ends were cut back, 4 bases at V and 0 bases at J, with 11 bases in the middle. This CDR3 contains 15 residues. The CDR3 loop reads CASSPSGTSTDTQYF. The CDR3 DNA reads TGCGCCAGCAGCCCGTCCGGGACTAGCACAGATACGCAGTATTTT.

The rearrangement uses TRBV28 and TRBJ2-7; D might be TRBD1 (5 bases). Trimming cost V 4 bases and J 2 bases, with 15 bases left between them. Germline CDR1 MDHEN, CDR2 SYDVKM. The CDR3 loop spans 15 amino acids. The CDR3 bases are TGTGCCAGCAGTTCCGAGGCAGGGTGGGCCTACGAGCAGTACTTC. The encoded protein is CASSSEAGWAYEQYF.

This clone occurred once. V gene TRBV18 combines with J gene TRBJ2-7, with TRBD1 matching 8 bases. The germline V gene encodes CDR1 KGHSH and CDR2 LQKENI. The CDR3 spans 15 residues. J gave up 6 bases and V 2 bases, and 9 bases lay outside the gene matches. CDR3 sequence reads: CASSPGRTGGSEQYF. The CDR3 nucleotides read TGTGCCAGCTCACCAGGTCGAACAGGGGGGTCCGAGCAGTACTTC.

CDR3 protein: CASRNGQGPDAFF. In DNA form, the CDR3 reads TGTGCCAGCAGAAATGGACAGGGCCCAGACGCTTTCTTT. The rearrangement joins TRBV27 to TRBJ1-1; 8 nucleotides agree with TRBD1. The CDR3 has 13 amino acids. Germline V gene data show CDR1 as MNHEY and CDR2 as SMNVEV (reference sequence). Trimming took 6 bases from V and 11 from J; bases not matched to a gene: 11.

The CDR3 DNA is TGTGCCAGCAGTTCGAAAATTAAGAACAGGGACCAAGAGACCCAGTACTTC. Translated, it gives CASSSKIKNRDQETQYF. V is TRBV28 and J is TRBJ2-5, with D maybe TRBD1 (6 bases). Germline-derived CDR1 and CDR2 are MDHEN and SYDVKM. This CDR3 spans 17 amino acids. With 4 bases removed from V and 0 bases from J, the gap between germline ends came to 18 bases.

CDR3 loop: CASSLRDREFQNIQYF. In nucleotides, the CDR3 is TGTGCCAGCAGCCTCCGGGACAGGGAGTTCCAAAACATTCAGTACTTC. The rearrangement links TRBV7-9 to TRBJ2-4; 9 bases agree with TRBD1. The junction had 10 bases not matched to a gene; V was cut back by 5 bases and J by 5 bases. There are 16 residues in the CDR3. CDR1 is SEHNR, CDR2 FQNEAQ, per germline (reference sequence).

The rearrangement links TRBV4-3 to TRBJ2-7; possibly TRBD2 for D (5 bases). Germline V gene sequence: CDR1 LGHNA, CDR2 YSLEER. Deletions cut 4 bases from V and 2 bases from J, with 18 bases between. This CDR3 is 16 amino acids long. This CDR3 reads CASSLDEGPTPYEQYF. DNA for the CDR3: TGCGCCAGCAGCCTAGACGAGGGTCCCACACCCTACGAGCAGTACTTC.

The CDR3 DNA reads TGCGCCAGCAGCCATACCGGGACAGCTGAAGAGACCCAGTACTTC. Protein sequence: CASSHTGTAEETQYF. The V and J genes are TRBV4-3 and TRBJ2-5; TRBD1 agrees at 7 bases. V was pared by 3 bases and J by 3 bases, with 7 bases of the junction left unmatched. The V gene's germline CDR1 is LGHNA and CDR2 YSLEER. CDR3 length: 15 amino acids.

The chain employs TRBV27 and TRBJ2-4; the match to TRBD1 covers 9 bases. Germline CDR1 and CDR2: MNHEY and SMNVEV (reference sequence). V shed 4 bases and J 13 bases; nucleotides not matched to a gene: 29. The length of the CDR3 is 20 residues. CDR3: CASSSRDRADYLTAPHLQYF. The CDR3 nucleotides read TGTGCCAGCAGTTCAAGGGACAGGGCCGATTATTTGACCGCTCCGCATTTACAGTACTTC.

The rearrangement uses TRBV27 and TRBJ1-1; maybe TRBD1 (5 bases). V lost 1 base to trimming and J lost 1 base, with 7 bases between them. This CDR3 is built from 14 residues. CDR1 is MNHEY and CDR2 is SMNVEV in the germline V gene (reference sequence). CDR3 coding DNA: TGTGCCAGCAGTTTATGGGGCAGGAACACTGAAGCTTTCTTT. It specifies CASSLWGRNTEAFF.

This clone was recorded a few times. The chain employs TRBV4-3 and TRBJ1-3, with TRBD1 matching over 7 bases. Per the germline V gene, CDR1 is LGHNA and CDR2 is YSLEER. J was trimmed by 1 base and V by 4 bases; bases with no gene match: 7. The CDR3 totals 16 residues. The CDR3 nucleotides are TGCGCCAGCAGCCCTACAGGGACAGAATCTGGAAACACCATATATTTT. It yields the protein CASSPTGTESGNTIYF.

The chain couples TRBV29-1 to TRBJ2-7, with TRBD1 matching over 11 bases. J gave up 2 bases and V 5 bases, and 5 bases lay outside the gene matches. The CDR3 is 14 amino acids. The germline gives CDR1 SQVTM, CDR2 ANQGSEA. CDR3 protein: CSVIPGQGAYEQYF. CDR3 DNA: TGCAGCGTTATTCCGGGACAGGGGGCCTACGAGCAGTACTTC.

This chain links TRBV10-3 with TRBJ2-3; 12 bases align to TRBD2. This CDR3 is 14 amino acids long. V was clipped by 6 bases and J by 5 bases; unmatched bases: 3. Germline V gene sequence: CDR1 ENHRY, CDR2 SYGVKD. CDR3 DNA: TGTGCCATCAGCCCACTAGCGGGAGGAGATACGCAGTATTTT. Its translation: CAISPLAGGDTQYF.

V gene TRBV4-2 combines with J gene TRBJ1-2; weak D call: TRBD1 (5 bases). Germline V gives CDR1 LGHNA, CDR2 YNFKEQ. The CDR3 loop spans 16 amino acids. The germline V and J ends were trimmed by 0 bases and 5 bases, with 16 bases remaining between them. DNA for the CDR3: TGTGCCAGCAGCCAAGACACCAGGGTGTATTTTTATGGCTACACCTTC. Encoded protein: CASSQDTRVYFYGYTF.

V and J are TRBV15 and TRBJ2-2; tentative D call: TRBD1 (6 bases). Germline V gene sequence: CDR1 LNHNV, CDR2 YYDKDF (reference sequence). The CDR3 is made up of 17 amino acids. The ends were cut back, 4 bases at V and 0 bases at J, with 15 bases in the middle. The CDR3 sequence is CATSISTGLPNTGELFF. The CDR3 nucleotides read TGTGCCACCAGCATATCGACAGGCCTTCCGAACACCGGGGAGCTGTTTTTT.

This chain uses TRBV5-1 with TRBJ2-1, with TRBD2 identical over 8 bases. V was clipped by 4 bases and J by 8 bases; unmatched bases: 8. Germline CDR1 SGHRS, CDR2 YFSETQ. This CDR3 is 14 amino acids long. The CDR3 sequence: CASSNHGGAHEQFF. Here the CDR3 DNA reads TGCGCCAGCAGCAACCACGGGGGGGCGCATGAGCAGTTCTTC. The variable domain in full, with the rest retrieved from reference TRBV5-1 and TRBJ2-1, is KAGVTQTPRYLIKTRGQQVTLSCSPISGHRSVSWYQQTPGQGLQFLFEYFSETQRNKGNFPGRFSGRQFSNSRSEMNVSTLELGDSALYLCASSNHGGAHEQFFGPGTRLTVL.

This sequence joins TRBV5-4 and TRBJ2-7, with D possibly TRBD1 on 5 matching bases. Between the trimmed V and J ends, which lost 3 bases and 9 bases, there was a span of 16 bases. The germline gives CDR1 SGHNT, CDR2 YYREEE (reference sequence). This CDR3 has 13 amino acids. CDR3: CASSYDQGFMQYF. The CDR3 DNA sequence: TGTGCCAGCAGCTATGACCAGGGATTTATGCAGTACTTC.

The chain joins TRBV7-2 to TRBJ2-7; the match to TRBD2 covers 8 bases. J gave up 6 bases and V 7 bases, and 14 bases lay outside the gene matches. CDR3 size: 15 residues. Germline values: CDR1 SGHTA, CDR2 FQGNSA. CDR3 protein: CASTGGGFGNSEQYF. The CDR3 DNA sequence: TGTGCCAGCACCGGCGGGGGGTTTGGGAATTCCGAGCAGTACTTC.

The count of this clone is one. This chain joins TRBV27 and TRBJ2-7, with D possibly being TRBD2 (6 bases). Trimming pared 2 bases from V and 3 bases from J, leaving 14 bases between. Germline CDR1 MNHEY, CDR2 SMNVEV (reference sequence). CDR3 length equals 15 residues. CDR3 loop: CASSLLASDLYEQYF. The CDR3 DNA is TGTGCCAGCAGTTTACTCGCTAGCGACCTCTACGAGCAGTACTTC.

The chain uses TRBV27 and TRBJ1-1; D is possibly TRBD1 (5 bases). This CDR3 has 16 amino acids. Germline CDR1 reads MNHEY; CDR2 reads SMNVEV (reference sequence). V was cut by 6 bases and J by 2 bases, with 19 bases left in between. In DNA form, the CDR3 reads TGTGCCAGCAGCCCTGGCTCGAGGACACCTAACACTGAAGCTTTCTTT. Its translation: CASSPGSRTPNTEAFF.

This clone was observed a few times. This chain joins TRBV2 and TRBJ1-1; 8 bases agree with TRBD1. V lost 2 bases, J lost 2 bases, and 7 bases stayed unmatched. The CDR3 consists of 16 residues. From germline, CDR1 is SNHLY and CDR2 FYNNEI. The CDR3 loop is CASSESSGQGNTEAFF. The DNA of the CDR3 is TGTGCCAGCAGTGAAAGTTCAGGACAGGGAAACACTGAAGCTTTCTTT.

This clone was detected a few times. The chain employs TRBV27 and TRBJ2-1; 8 bases agree with TRBD2. Germline CDR1 and CDR2: MNHEY and SMNVEV (reference sequence). The CDR3 has 13 amino acids. The ends lost 5 bases at V and 6 bases at J; junction bases unmatched: 3. CDR3 residues: CASSRTSLNEQFF. CDR3 coding DNA: TGTGCCAGCAGTCGGACTAGCCTCAATGAGCAGTTCTTC.

The rearrangement joins TRBV27 to TRBJ2-7; weak D call: TRBD1 (6 bases). CDR1 and CDR2 (germline): MNHEY, SMNVEV (reference sequence). The CDR3 is 15 residues long. V was cut by 8 bases and J by 3 bases, with 20 bases left in between. DNA for the CDR3: TGTGCCAGCGGGTACTCAACAGGGACCGTCTACGAGCAGTACTTC. As protein: CASGYSTGTVYEQYF.

The chain employs TRBV19 and TRBJ1-5; D remains unclear. The germline V gene encodes CDR1 LNHDA and CDR2 SQIVND (reference sequence). Deletions cut 1 base from V and 7 bases from J, with 11 bases between. The CDR3 is 14 amino acids. DNA for the CDR3: TGTGCCAGTAGTATAGCGGAGGAAGGGCAGCCCCAGCATTTT. Protein: CASSIAEEGQPQHF.